The clone carrying this T cell receptor beta chain was recorded a few times. No antigen is known for it. The data derive from a study of OX40 agonist ivuxolimab in advanced cancers. Study-wide points: No antigen was identified for the clonally expanded peripheral T cells. By week 6 at 0.1 to 3.0 mg/kg, blood CD4+ and CD8+ T cells had expanded clonally.

The protocol was immunoSEQ multiplex PCR, while the TCRdb copy is restricted to in-frame clones and leaves out a portion. The sample has 16,000 or so clones, roughly three quarters seen once; the top ten hold around 11%. The V gene end was trimmed by 4 bases and the J gene end by 6 bases; junction bases not matched to a gene: 6. CDR1 and CDR2 (germline): SGDLS, YYNGEE. This CDR3 is 15 amino acids long. Sequenced here: CD4+ or CD8+ T cells sorted from blood, sampled in a trial of the OX40 agonist ivuxolimab. This receptor was taken from an adult with an advanced solid tumor such as melanoma, head and neck, liver or kidney cancer. The V call is TRBV9, the J call TRBJ1-6; 8 bases map to TRBD1. CDR3 sequence reads: CASSSLGQGNSPLHF. The CDR3 DNA sequence: TGTGCCAGCAGCTCGTTAGGACAGGGTAATTCACCCCTCCACTTT.